Listed below are T cell receptor beta chains from one sample, sequenced in a study of blood T cell repertoires in COVID-19. Here immunoSEQ multiplex PCR was the method, and the copy in TCRdb shows in-frame clones only, minus some. The sample lists over 60,000 clones, 90% occurring once. The sequenced sample was peripheral blood. All receptors come from a man aged 50 or older with COVID-19, enrolled during active disease. The CDR3 runs from the conserved cysteine through the conserved F or W. A D gene is named only where the DNA matches it firmly. Clone size is given for some rows only: seen once, a few or many times, or a class if the clone is expanded.

j_call | d_call | clone_size | v_call | cdr3_aa | cdr3_nt
TRBJ2-6 | . | . | TRBV18 | CASSLQGSGANVLTF | TGTGCCAGCTCACTACAGGGCTCTGGGGCCAACGTCCTGACTTTC
TRBJ2-7 | . | . | TRBV5-1 | CASSLTGYTSYEQYF | TGCGCCAGCAGCTTGACAGGATACACCTCCTACGAGCAGTACTTC
TRBJ1-1 | TRBD1 | . | TRBV19 | CASSPDREREAFF | TGTGCCAGTAGCCCCGACAGGGAAAGGGAAGCTTTCTTT
TRBJ1-5 | . | . | TRBV4-1 | CASSQTGIGQPQHF | TGCGCCAGCAGCCAAACAGGGATTGGGCAGCCCCAGCATTTT
TRBJ1-5 | . | . | TRBV2 | CASSERDIPHF | TGTGCCAGCAGTGAAAGAGACATTCCGCATTTT
TRBJ2-7 | TRBD1 | . | TRBV11-2 | CASSLPSGGAEQYF | TGTGCCAGCAGCTTACCGTCAGGGGGCGCCGAGCAGTACTTC
TRBJ1-5 | . | . | TRBV5-6 | CASSLWDIGYQPQHF | TGTGCCAGCAGCTTGTGGGACATAGGCTATCAGCCCCAGCATTTT
TRBJ2-3 | TRBD1 | . | TRBV27 | CASSMRQGNTQYF | TGTGCCAGCAGTATGCGACAGGGAAATACGCAGTATTTT
TRBJ1-5 | . | . | TRBV7-9 | CASSTSSGLQPQHF | TGTGCCAGCAGCACCTCTAGCGGGCTTCAGCCCCAGCATTTT
TRBJ2-2 | . | once | TRBV19 | CASSGGTVTGELFF | TGTGCCAGTTCCGGCGGGACAGTTACCGGGGAGCTGTTTTTT
TRBJ2-1 | TRBD2 | . | TRBV27 | CASFLAGGPVNEQFF | TGTGCCAGTTTCCTAGCGGGAGGGCCAGTCAATGAGCAGTTCTTC
TRBJ2-5 | . | . | TRBV5-6 | CASSLAWDSEKETQYF | TGTGCCAGCAGCTTGGCGTGGGACTCCGAAAAAGAGACCCAGTACTTC
TRBJ1-4 | . | . | TRBV9 | CASSALARGNEKLFF | TGTGCCAGCAGCGCCCTTGCCAGGGGTAATGAAAAACTGTTTTTT
TRBJ1-4 | . | . | TRBV28 | CASSFTTATNEKLFF | TGTGCCAGCAGTTTCACGACAGCAACTAATGAAAAACTGTTTTTT
TRBJ2-5 | . | . | TRBV6-5 | CASSYRLEETQYF | TGTGCCAGCAGTTATCGGTTGGAGGAGACCCAGTACTTC
TRBJ1-2 | . | . | TRBV12-3/TRBV12-4 | CASSQTGRVGYTF | TGTGCCAGCAGTCAGACAGGCCGGGTGGGCTACACCTTC
TRBJ1-4 | . | . | TRBV12-3/TRBV12-4 | CASKEGGNEKLFF | TGTGCCAGCAAAGAGGGTGGTAATGAAAAACTGTTTTTT
TRBJ2-1 | TRBD2 | . | TRBV4-1 | CASSQAERGYNEQFF | TGCGCCAGCAGCCAAGCAGAGCGGGGTTACAATGAGCAGTTCTTC
TRBJ2-3 | . | . | TRBV5-4 | CASSLGLGTDTQYF | TGTGCCAGCAGCTTGGGGCTAGGCACAGATACGCAGTATTTT
TRBJ2-2 | TRBD2 | . | TRBV29-1 | CSVRRASGSGELFF | TGCAGCGTTCGGCGCGCTAGCGGGAGCGGGGAGCTGTTTTTT
TRBJ2-3 | . | . | TRBV4-1 | CASSQALGRESTDTQYF | TGCGCCAGCAGCCAGGCCCTCGGTCGGGAAAGCACAGATACGCAGTATTTT
TRBJ1-5 | TRBD1 | . | TRBV27 | CASSSGQASNQPQHF | TGTGCCAGCAGTTCGGGACAGGCTAGCAATCAGCCCCAGCATTTT
TRBJ1-6 | TRBD1 | . | TRBV3-1/TRBV3-2 | CASSRDRGRSPLHF | TGTGCCAGCAGCAGAGACAGGGGAAGATCACCCCTCCACTTT
TRBJ2-7 | . | . | TRBV9 | CASSGSTPYEQYF | TGTGCCAGCAGCGGAAGTACACCTTACGAGCAGTACTTC
TRBJ2-2 | . | few | TRBV9 | CASSVGSGVTGELFF | TGTGCCAGCAGCGTAGGATCGGGAGTCACCGGGGAGCTGTTTTTT
TRBJ2-7 | . | . | TRBV6-5 | CASSRDSPYEQYF | TGTGCCAGCAGCCGGGACTCTCCTTATGAGCAGTACTTC
TRBJ2-7 | TRBD1 | . | TRBV10-2 | CASSRTGEDYEQYF | TGCGCCAGCAGTAGGACAGGGGAGGACTACGAGCAGTACTTC
TRBJ1-5 | TRBD1 | . | TRBV2 | CASNERQGHNQPQHF | TGTGCCAGCAATGAGAGACAGGGCCATAATCAGCCCCAGCATTTT
TRBJ2-7 | TRBD2 | once | TRBV6-2/TRBV6-3 | CASSRTGGGTYEQYF | TGTGCCAGCAGCCGCACCGGGGGGGGTACCTACGAGCAGTACTTC
TRBJ1-1 | TRBD1 | . | TRBV5-5 | CASSSPGQQNTEAFF | TGTGCCAGCAGCTCTCCGGGACAGCAGAACACTGAAGCTTTCTTT
TRBJ2-2 | TRBD1 | few | TRBV12-5 | CASGSYPGTASDTGELFF | TGTGCTAGTGGTTCGTACCCAGGGACAGCGTCCGACACCGGGGAGCTGTTTTTT
TRBJ1-1 | . | . | TRBV5-1 | CASSFDPTGNTEAFF | TGCGCCAGCAGCTTTGATCCGACAGGGAACACTGAAGCTTTCTTT
TRBJ2-5 | TRBD2 | . | TRBV5-1 | CASRASGSGETQYF | TGCGCCAGCAGGGCTAGCGGGAGCGGAGAGACCCAGTACTTC
TRBJ2-3 | TRBD1 | . | TRBV12-3/TRBV12-4 | CASRTTGEDTQYF | TGTGCCAGCAGAACGACAGGGGAGGATACGCAGTATTTT
TRBJ2-7 | TRBD1 | . | TRBV7-6 | CASSPGTDGYEQYF | TGTGCCAGCAGCCCGGGGACAGACGGCTACGAGCAGTACTTC
TRBJ1-2 | TRBD1 | . | TRBV5-4 | CASSFMGQGRYGYTF | TGTGCCAGCAGCTTTATGGGACAGGGGAGGTATGGCTACACCTTC
TRBJ2-1 | TRBD2 | . | TRBV7-6 | CASSLGASGDHYNEQFF | TGTGCCAGCAGCTTAGGGGCTAGCGGGGATCACTACAATGAGCAGTTCTTC
TRBJ1-1 | . | . | TRBV2 | CASTNMRGGTEAFF | TGTGCCAGCACTAATATGAGGGGAGGCACTGAAGCTTTCTTT
TRBJ2-5 | . | . | TRBV10-3 | CAISEQYGRGRETQYF | TGTGCCATCAGTGAGCAGTATGGCAGGGGAAGAGAGACCCAGTACTTC
TRBJ2-1 | TRBD2 | . | TRBV5-6 | CASSHRLAGPQREGEQFF | TGTGCCAGCAGCCATCGACTAGCGGGGCCCCAGAGGGAAGGTGAGCAGTTCTTC
TRBJ2-7 | TRBD2 | . | TRBV6-6 | CASSYSRRTSNEQYF | TGTGCCAGCAGTTACTCCCGGCGGACTAGTAACGAGCAGTACTTC
TRBJ2-5 | . | once | TRBV18 | CASSPQAQGETQYF | TGTGCCAGCTCACCACAGGCCCAGGGAGAGACCCAGTACTTC
TRBJ2-1 | . | . | TRBV4-1 | CASSQAGSSYNEQFF | TGCGCCAGCAGCCAAGCGGGGAGCTCCTACAATGAGCAGTTCTTC